This TCR beta chain is from a study of T cell changes during pregnancy in multiple sclerosis. CDR3 size: 13 residues. Germline CDR1 MNHEY, CDR2 SMNVEV (reference sequence). J gave up 8 bases and V 6 bases, and 6 bases lay outside the gene matches. Profiled with immunoSEQ multiplex PCR; TCRdb holds only in-frame clones, not every one. The table lists tens of thousands of clones, 85% to 95% of them singletons. The chain has TRBV27 and TRBJ2-1, with 8 positions matching TRBD2. The receptor comes from a female donor with multiple sclerosis, enrolled in a pregnancy study. This specimen consisted of peripheral blood, obtained after pregnancy. CDR3: CASRLEREYEQFF. DNA for the CDR3: TGTGCCAGCAGATTAGAGCGGGAGTATGAGCAGTTCTTC.